This is a list of T cell receptor beta chains from one sample in a study of blood T cells in healthy people across ages. TCRdb reprocessed the 5' RACE reads via MiXCR and lists one record per CDR3 protein. The sample has roughly 800,000 distinct CDR3 sequences; 40% to 65% are singletons. The sequenced material came from blood. These receptors came from an older man in good health. The CDR3 runs from the conserved cysteine through the conserved F or W. The D gene is left open where the match is weak. For some rows the clone size is stated as once, few or many, or as a class when expanded; others skip it.

clone_size: NA
d_call: NA
j_call: TRBJ1-1
v_call: TRBV27
cdr3_aa: CASSPWGGLDTEAFF
cdr3_nt: TGTGCCAGCAGTCCATGGGGGGGTTTGGACACTGAAGCTTTCTTT

clone_size: NA
d_call: NA
j_call: TRBJ2-5
v_call: TRBV5-1
cdr3_aa: CASSLASTYQETQYF
cdr3_nt: TGCGCCAGCAGCTTGGCTTCGACCTACCAAGAGACCCAGTACTTC

clone_size: few
d_call: NA
j_call: TRBJ2-7
v_call: TRBV2
cdr3_aa: CASTSDGKSSYEQYF
cdr3_nt: TGTGCCAGCACCTCGGACGGGAAGAGCTCCTACGAGCAGTACTTC

clone_size: NA
d_call: TRBD2
j_call: TRBJ2-1
v_call: TRBV6-2/TRBV6-3
cdr3_aa: CASSYPGLAPQFF
cdr3_nt: TGTGCCAGCAGTTACCCGGGACTAGCGCCCCAGTTCTTC

clone_size: NA
d_call: NA
j_call: TRBJ2-7
v_call: TRBV5-1
cdr3_aa: CASSLGGGRSSYNEQYF
cdr3_nt: TGCGCCAGCAGCTTGGGTGGCGGAAGGAGCTCCTACAATGAGCAGTACTTC

clone_size: few
d_call: TRBD2
j_call: TRBJ2-3
v_call: TRBV20-1
cdr3_aa: CSASTSNYAYF
cdr3_nt: TGCAGTGCTTCGACTAGCAACTACGCGTATTTT

clone_size: NA
d_call: TRBD2
j_call: TRBJ2-1
v_call: TRBV11-3
cdr3_aa: CASSLAFGGNEQFF
cdr3_nt: TGTGCCAGCAGCTTAGCCTTCGGGGGGAATGAGCAGTTCTTC

clone_size: NA
d_call: NA
j_call: TRBJ1-1
v_call: TRBV15
cdr3_aa: CATSRDQRQKAFF
cdr3_nt: TGTGCCACCAGCAGAGATCAGAGGCAGAAAGCTTTCTTT

clone_size: NA
d_call: NA
j_call: TRBJ1-1
v_call: TRBV7-9
cdr3_aa: CASNFNTEAFF
cdr3_nt: TGTGCCAGCAACTTTAACACTGAAGCTTTCTTT

clone_size: NA
d_call: NA
j_call: TRBJ2-4
v_call: TRBV6-1
cdr3_aa: CASSLTDWNQYF
cdr3_nt: TGTGCCAGCAGTCTAACCGACTGGAACCAGTACTTC

clone_size: once
d_call: NA
j_call: TRBJ2-4
v_call: TRBV7-2
cdr3_aa: CASSSLVSREQYF
cdr3_nt: TGTGCCAGCAGCTCCCTCGTCTCTCGAGAGCAGTACTTC

clone_size: NA
d_call: NA
j_call: TRBJ1-1
v_call: TRBV25-1
cdr3_aa: CASSKNGRLNTEAFF
cdr3_nt: TGTGCCAGCAGTAAAAATGGCAGGTTGAACACTGAAGCTTTCTTT

clone_size: many
d_call: NA
j_call: TRBJ2-5
v_call: TRBV28
cdr3_aa: CASSLGGSQKTQYF
cdr3_nt: TGTGCCAGCAGTTTGGGAGGATCCCAAAAGACCCAGTACTTC

clone_size: once
d_call: TRBD1
j_call: TRBJ2-5
v_call: TRBV20-1
cdr3_aa: CSARGQGMGTQYF
cdr3_nt: TGCAGTGCTAGGGGACAGGGGATGGGGACCCAGTACTTC

clone_size: few
d_call: TRBD2
j_call: TRBJ2-3
v_call: TRBV7-9
cdr3_aa: CASSLRTGLAGSTDTQYF
cdr3_nt: TGTGCCAGCAGCTTAAGAACGGGACTAGCGGGAAGCACAGATACGCAGTATTTT

clone_size: many
d_call: NA
j_call: TRBJ2-1
v_call: TRBV24-1
cdr3_aa: CATSDLQGSGGYNEQFF
cdr3_nt: TGTGCCACCAGTGATTTGCAAGGTAGCGGAGGTTACAATGAGCAGTTCTTC

clone_size: few
d_call: NA
j_call: TRBJ1-2
v_call: TRBV29-1
cdr3_aa: CSVGPLAYGYTF
cdr3_nt: TGCAGCGTGGGGCCCTTGGCCTATGGCTACACCTTC

clone_size: NA
d_call: NA
j_call: TRBJ1-1
v_call: TRBV7-2
cdr3_aa: CASSRSGDRRYTEAFF
cdr3_nt: TGTGCCAGCAGCCGGTCAGGTGACAGACGGTACACTGAAGCTTTCTTT

clone_size: once
d_call: NA
j_call: TRBJ1-1
v_call: TRBV3-1
cdr3_aa: CASSRQTGGNTEAFF
cdr3_nt: TGTGCCAGCAGCCGACAGACTGGGGGAAACACTGAAGCTTTCTTT

clone_size: few
d_call: NA
j_call: TRBJ2-7
v_call: TRBV29-1
cdr3_aa: CSVEKDPDNPYEQYF
cdr3_nt: TGCAGCGTTGAGAAAGACCCGGACAATCCCTACGAGCAGTACTTC

clone_size: NA
d_call: NA
j_call: TRBJ1-2
v_call: TRBV9
cdr3_aa: CASSVGPVASNYGYTF
cdr3_nt: TGTGCCAGCAGCGTGGGACCAGTGGCATCTAACTATGGCTACACCTTC

clone_size: NA
d_call: TRBD1
j_call: TRBJ1-2
v_call: TRBV20-1
cdr3_aa: CSARDGGTVTGYTF
cdr3_nt: TGCAGTGCTAGAGATGGAGGGACAGTAACTGGCTACACCTTC

clone_size: NA
d_call: NA
j_call: TRBJ2-1
v_call: TRBV20-1
cdr3_aa: CSARVRLGEGGFGSYNEQFF
cdr3_nt: TGCAGTGCTAGGGTCAGGTTAGGGGAGGGGGGGTTTGGGTCCTACAATGAGCAGTTCTTC

clone_size: NA
d_call: NA
j_call: TRBJ2-7
v_call: TRBV12-3/TRBV12-4
cdr3_aa: CASSFWEVHEQYF
cdr3_nt: TGTGCCAGCAGTTTCTGGGAGGTCCACGAGCAGTACTTC

clone_size: once
d_call: TRBD1
j_call: TRBJ2-7
v_call: TRBV5-1
cdr3_aa: CASSETGTGVYEQYF
cdr3_nt: TGCGCCAGCAGCGAGACCGGGACAGGGGTCTACGAGCAGTACTTC

clone_size: NA
d_call: TRBD2
j_call: TRBJ2-3
v_call: TRBV20-1
cdr3_aa: CSARERLAGGAVADTQYF
cdr3_nt: TGCAGTGCTAGAGAAAGACTAGCGGGAGGGGCCGTCGCAGATACGCAGTATTTT

clone_size: NA
d_call: NA
j_call: TRBJ1-1
v_call: TRBV6-4
cdr3_aa: CASRNTQETEAFF
cdr3_nt: TGTGCCAGCAGGAATACACAGGAGACTGAAGCTTTCTTT

clone_size: NA
d_call: NA
j_call: TRBJ2-3
v_call: TRBV9
cdr3_aa: CASSVDLGTDMQYF
cdr3_nt: TGTGCCAGCAGCGTGGACCTGGGCACAGATATGCAGTATTTT

clone_size: NA
d_call: NA
j_call: TRBJ2-1
v_call: TRBV29-1
cdr3_aa: CSVEDRLNEQFF
cdr3_nt: TGCAGCGTTGAAGATCGCCTCAATGAGCAGTTCTTC

clone_size: NA
d_call: NA
j_call: TRBJ2-1
v_call: TRBV4-2
cdr3_aa: CASSQDLARLNNEQFF
cdr3_nt: TGTGCCAGCAGCCAAGATCTCGCTAGACTAAACAATGAGCAGTTCTTC

clone_size: NA
d_call: NA
j_call: TRBJ1-5
v_call: TRBV6-6
cdr3_aa: CASSPLDKRQPQHF
cdr3_nt: TGTGCCAGCAGCCCGCTGGACAAACGTCAGCCCCAGCATTTT

clone_size: NA
d_call: NA
j_call: TRBJ2-6
v_call: TRBV5-1
cdr3_aa: CASSLGGDSGANVLTF
cdr3_nt: TGCGCCAGCAGCTTGGGCGGGGACTCTGGGGCCAACGTCCTGACTTTC

clone_size: once
d_call: NA
j_call: TRBJ2-1
v_call: TRBV5-5
cdr3_aa: CASSLEGPRNEQFF
cdr3_nt: TGTGCCAGCAGCTTGGAAGGGCCACGGAATGAGCAGTTCTTC

clone_size: NA
d_call: NA
j_call: TRBJ2-3
v_call: TRBV20-1
cdr3_aa: CSAIPRVGRTDTQYF
cdr3_nt: TGCAGTGCCATCCCCCGGGTAGGCCGCACAGATACGCAGTATTTT

clone_size: once
d_call: TRBD2
j_call: TRBJ2-1
v_call: TRBV18
cdr3_aa: CASSPELAGGPNEQFF
cdr3_nt: TGTGCCAGCTCACCGGAATTAGCGGGAGGGCCAAATGAGCAGTTCTTC

clone_size: NA
d_call: NA
j_call: TRBJ2-7
v_call: TRBV28
cdr3_aa: CASSIPTVSYEQYF
cdr3_nt: TGTGCCAGCAGTATTCCGACAGTCTCCTACGAGCAGTACTTC

clone_size: NA
d_call: TRBD2
j_call: TRBJ2-1
v_call: TRBV6-2/TRBV6-3
cdr3_aa: CASSPRLSGRGYSEQFF
cdr3_nt: TGTGCCAGCAGTCCACGCCTTAGCGGGAGGGGATATAGTGAGCAGTTCTTC

clone_size: NA
d_call: NA
j_call: TRBJ2-1
v_call: TRBV7-3
cdr3_aa: CASSFGIYNEQFF
cdr3_nt: TGTGCCAGCAGCTTCGGGATTTACAATGAGCAGTTCTTC

clone_size: NA
d_call: TRBD2
j_call: TRBJ2-7
v_call: TRBV29-1
cdr3_aa: CSVGSGDPYEQYF
cdr3_nt: TGCAGCGTAGGGAGCGGGGACCCCTACGAGCAGTACTTC

clone_size: NA
d_call: TRBD1
j_call: TRBJ2-4
v_call: TRBV7-2
cdr3_aa: CASSLQTGANIQYF
cdr3_nt: TGTGCCAGCAGCTTACAGACAGGGGCAAACATTCAGTACTTC

clone_size: few
d_call: TRBD1
j_call: TRBJ2-7
v_call: TRBV29-1
cdr3_aa: CSVADRVQYF
cdr3_nt: TGCAGCGTTGCGGACAGGGTGCAGTACTTC

clone_size: NA
d_call: NA
j_call: TRBJ2-1
v_call: TRBV20-1
cdr3_aa: CSATDPLGSYNEQFF
cdr3_nt: TGCAGTGCTACCGACCCTCTTGGCTCCTACAATGAGCAGTTCTTC

clone_size: few
d_call: TRBD1
j_call: TRBJ2-5
v_call: TRBV3-1
cdr3_aa: CASSDRGKTQYF
cdr3_nt: TGTGCCAGCAGTGACAGGGGCAAGACCCAGTACTTC

clone_size: NA
d_call: NA
j_call: TRBJ1-5
v_call: TRBV6-1
cdr3_aa: CASSEGTHVNTFWQPQHF
cdr3_nt: TGTGCCAGCAGTGAAGGGACACACGTTAACACTTTTTGGCAGCCCCAGCATTTT

clone_size: NA
d_call: TRBD2
j_call: TRBJ2-7
v_call: TRBV11-1
cdr3_aa: CASSLAPSGRTGFYEQYF
cdr3_nt: TGTGCCAGCAGCTTGGCGCCTAGCGGGAGGACGGGTTTTTACGAGCAGTACTTC

clone_size: NA
d_call: TRBD2
j_call: TRBJ2-1
v_call: TRBV2
cdr3_aa: CASSVLAGAYNEQFF
cdr3_nt: TGTGCCAGCAGTGTTTTAGCGGGAGCATACAATGAGCAGTTCTTC

clone_size: NA
d_call: TRBD2
j_call: TRBJ2-1
v_call: TRBV7-2
cdr3_aa: CASSSRAGVHNEQFF
cdr3_nt: TGTGCCAGCAGCTCTAGAGCGGGAGTTCACAATGAGCAGTTCTTC

clone_size: few
d_call: TRBD2
j_call: TRBJ2-7
v_call: TRBV3-1
cdr3_aa: CASSQDGLAEQYF
cdr3_nt: TGTGCCAGCAGCCAAGATGGACTAGCGGAGCAGTACTTC

clone_size: NA
d_call: TRBD2
j_call: TRBJ2-7
v_call: TRBV11-2
cdr3_aa: CASSLVTSGRQSPYEQYF
cdr3_nt: TGTGCCAGCAGCTTAGTAACTAGCGGGAGGCAGAGCCCCTACGAGCAGTACTTC

clone_size: NA
d_call: NA
j_call: TRBJ1-5
v_call: TRBV12-3/TRBV12-4
cdr3_aa: CASSLVGLGARDQPQHF
cdr3_nt: TGTGCCAGCAGTTTAGTAGGTCTGGGGGCGCGAGATCAGCCCCAGCATTTT